This TCR beta chain was sequenced for a study of control samples from healthy donors and cancer patients. Only in-frame clones appear in the TCRdb table, and some are missing; sequencing was by immunoSEQ multiplex PCR. Of 100,000 to 150,000 clones listed, over 80% were seen once; the top ten hold 2.1%. This clone was seen only a few times. This CDR3 spans 15 amino acids. In germline, CDR1 is SGHRS, CDR2 YFSETQ. V was trimmed by 0 bases and J by 0 bases, leaving 7 bases between them. Sequencing was done on a sample of blood. The V call is TRBV5-1, the J call TRBJ1-3; D uncertain. The clonotype comes from a woman aged 45 to 65 in good health. CDR3 nucleotide sequence: TGCGCCAGCAGCTTGGCCGGGCCCTCTGGAAACACCATATATTTT. The encoded protein is CASSLAGPSGNTIYF.